The 5 T cell receptor beta chains presented below share a single source sample, sequenced in a study of cytomegalovirus exposure and HLA in healthy donors. PCR was performed using 60 Vbeta and 13 Jbeta primers. The table came from immunoSEQ multiplex PCR; TCRdb's copy has only in-frame clones and leaves some out. The table shows under 200,000 clones, with roughly 82% occurring only once. The sequencing sample was made of PBMCs. Receptors were obtained from a girl aged 10 to 17 in good health and CMV-seropositive.

The chain recombines TRBV12-5 with TRBJ2-3; TRBD2 is a possible D gene (5 bases). The CDR3 totals 13 residues. In germline, CDR1 is LGHNT, CDR2 FRNRAP. Deletions cut 3 bases from V and 8 bases from J, with 12 bases between. CDR3 in amino acids: CASGLGPGSTQYF. CDR3 bases: TGTGCTAGTGGTTTAGGACCGGGAAGTACGCAGTATTTT.

The chain links TRBV10-3 to TRBJ1-1; 8 positions match TRBD1. Germline loops: CDR1 ENHRY, CDR2 SYGVKD. V dropped 6 bases and J dropped 1; count of bases not matched to a gene: 1. The CDR3 has 13 residues. CDR3 sequence (DNA): TGTGCCATCAGCAGGGGGCCGAACACTGAAGCTTTCTTT. This gives the protein CAISRGPNTEAFF.

The chain has TRBV5-1 and TRBJ2-1, with 8 bases identical to TRBD2. CDR1 is SGHRS and CDR2 is YFSETQ in the germline V gene. The CDR3 length is 15 residues. V trimming: 0 bases; J trimming: 4 bases; junction bases outside the gene matches: 3. CDR3 protein: CASSLVASGYNEQFF. CDR3 in DNA: TGCGCCAGCAGCTTGGTTGCTAGCGGGTACAATGAGCAGTTCTTC. Drawing the rest from reference TRBV5-1 and TRBJ2-1, the complete variable domain is KAGVTQTPRYLIKTRGQQVTLSCSPISGHRSVSWYQQTPGQGLQFLFEYFSETQRNKGNFPGRFSGRQFSNSRSEMNVSTLELGDSALYLCASSLVASGYNEQFFGPGTRLTVL.

The chain employs TRBV9 and TRBJ1-5; D not certain. Deletions cut 0 bases from V and 5 bases from J, with 12 bases between. The CDR3 length is 15 residues. CDR1 and CDR2 (germline): SGDLS, YYNGEE. This CDR3 is CASSVGADYYQPQHF. CDR3 bases: TGTGCCAGCAGCGTAGGGGCAGACTACTATCAGCCCCAGCATTTT.

The chain uses TRBV6-5 and TRBJ2-5; 11 nucleotides agree with TRBD2. This CDR3 is 15 amino acids long. V trimming: 7 bases; J trimming: 2 bases; junction bases outside the gene matches: 6. CDR1 is MNHEY, CDR2 SVGAGI, per germline. The CDR3 DNA sequence: TGTGCCAGCAACATAGCGGGGGGGCCGCAAGAGACCCAGTACTTC. Encoded protein: CASNIAGGPQETQYF.